Following are 9 T cell receptor beta chains from one sample sequenced in a study of blood T cell repertoires in COVID-19. Libraries were prepared by immunoSEQ multiplex PCR; TCRdb keeps only in-frame clonotypes and omits some of them. The sample lists some 100,000 clones; around four fifths were seen once. The sample was peripheral blood. The receptors derive from a man aged 70 or older with active or convalescent COVID-19.

The chain links TRBV5-4 to TRBJ1-4; TRBD1 agrees at 7 bases. Trimming cost V 5 bases and J 0 bases; bases outside gene matches: 4. CDR1 is SGHNT and CDR2 is YYREEE in the germline V gene (reference sequence). The CDR3 sequence is 15 residues long. CDR3 amino acids: CASSRDSSTNEKLFF. CDR3 nucleotides: TGTGCCAGCAGTAGGGACAGCTCAACTAATGAAAAACTGTTTTTT.

This clone was counted between two and nine times. This sequence joins TRBV30 and TRBJ1-3, with TRBD1 matching over 7 bases. The germline V gene has CDR1 GTSNPN and CDR2 SVGIG (reference sequence). Unmatched junction bases numbered 5, after V lost 1 base and J lost 2 bases. The CDR3 totals 15 residues. The CDR3 reads CAWSGDRAAGNTIYF. The CDR3 coding sequence is TGTGCCTGGAGTGGAGACAGGGCGGCTGGAAACACCATATATTTT.

The chain recombines TRBV7-2 with TRBJ1-1; the D gene is possibly TRBD1 (5 bases). The CDR3 has 19 amino acids. Germline lookup yields CDR1 SGHTA and CDR2 FQGNSA. V lost 0 bases to trimming and J lost 4 bases, with 24 bases between them. The chain's CDR3 is CASSLASISGAGRRTEAFF. The CDR3 DNA sequence: TGTGCCAGCAGCTTAGCTTCGATCAGTGGGGCAGGCCGACGCACTGAAGCTTTCTTT.

The chain has TRBV24-1 and TRBJ2-3; D perhaps matches TRBD1 (6 bases). The germline V gene has CDR1 KGHDR and CDR2 SFDVKD. Between the trimmed V and J ends, which lost 10 bases and 2 bases, there was a span of 9 bases. This CDR3 spans 12 amino acids. CDR3 in amino acids: CATGTSTDTQYF. The CDR3, as DNA: TGTGCCACAGGGACATCCACAGATACGCAGTATTTT.

V and J are TRBV10-3 and TRBJ2-7, with TRBD2 matching over 8 bases. Germline values: CDR1 ENHRY, CDR2 SYGVKD. With V trimmed by 3 bases and J by 3 bases, 4 bases remained unmatched. The CDR3 length is 14 residues. The CDR3 DNA sequence: TGTGCCATCAGTGAAGGAGCGGGAGACTACGAGCAGTACTTC. Amino acids: CAISEGAGDYEQYF.

This rearrangement joins TRBV19 to TRBJ2-5, with 8 bases lining up with TRBD1. The CDR3 has 13 residues. CDR1 and CDR2 from the germline V gene are LNHDA and SQIVND (reference sequence). Unmatched junction bases numbered 7, after V lost 8 bases and J lost 5 bases. CDR3 loop: CASGQGGLETQYF. The DNA for the CDR3 is TGTGCCAGTGGACAGGGAGGTTTGGAGACCCAGTACTTC.

The V gene is TRBV6-2 or TRBV6-3, the J gene TRBJ2-7, with a tentative D call TRBD2 (6 bases). The germline CDR1 and CDR2 sequences are MNHEY and SVGEGT. The CDR3 is 18 amino acids. Trimming pared 0 bases from V and 4 bases from J, leaving 22 bases between. The CDR3 here is CASSYSTFGRGGFYEQYF. CDR3 in DNA: TGTGCCAGCAGTTACTCGACCTTCGGGAGAGGTGGCTTTTACGAGCAGTACTTC.

This clone was recorded only once. J is TRBJ2-3 and V is TRBV7-6, with D perhaps TRBD2 (5 bases). Germline V gene lookup returns CDR1 SGHVS and CDR2 FNYEAQ. The CDR3 covers 12 residues. V was cut by 5 bases and J by 4 bases, with 7 bases left in between. CDR3: CASSGGADTQYF. Here the CDR3 DNA reads TGTGCCAGCAGCGGAGGCGCAGATACGCAGTATTTT.

The rearrangement joins TRBV5-1 to TRBJ2-2; 7 bases agree with TRBD2. CDR3 size: 16 residues. Trimming at V came to 0 bases and at J to 2 bases, leaving 4 bases not matched to a gene. CDR1 and CDR2 (germline): SGHRS, YFSETQ. In DNA form, the CDR3 reads TGCGCCAGCAGCTTGGACGGCGGGAGAAACACCGGGGAGCTGTTTTTT. It yields the protein CASSLDGGRNTGELFF.